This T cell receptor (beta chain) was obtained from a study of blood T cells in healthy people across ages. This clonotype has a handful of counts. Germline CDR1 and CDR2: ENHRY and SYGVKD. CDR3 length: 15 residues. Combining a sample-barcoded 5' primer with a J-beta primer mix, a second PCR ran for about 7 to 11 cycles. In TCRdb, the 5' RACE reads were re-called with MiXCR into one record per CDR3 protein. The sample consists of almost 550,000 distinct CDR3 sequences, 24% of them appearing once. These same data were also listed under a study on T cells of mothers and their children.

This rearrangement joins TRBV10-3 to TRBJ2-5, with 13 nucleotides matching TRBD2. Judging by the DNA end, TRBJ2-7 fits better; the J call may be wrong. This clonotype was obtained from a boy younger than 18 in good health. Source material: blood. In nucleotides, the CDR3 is TGTGCCATCAGCGGCGGACTAGCGGGAGCCTACGAGCAGTACTTC. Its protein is CAISGGLAGAYEQYF.